Sequencing of this T cell receptor beta chain was carried out in a study of radiotherapy plus CTLA-4 blockade in lung cancer. Produced via immunoSEQ multiplex PCR; TCRdb's table is partial and in-frame only. The sample lists 65,000 to 85,000 clones; roughly four fifths were seen once. In germline, CDR1 is SGHTA, CDR2 FQGNSA. The CDR3 has 15 amino acids. The V gene end was trimmed by 4 bases and the J gene end by 5 bases; junction bases not matched to a gene: 5. This TCR derives from a human donor with non-small cell lung cancer whose response to radiotherapy plus ipilimumab could not be evaluated. Some clones in this sample may be carry-over from other donors' samples. The specimen comprised peripheral blood, sampled from a patient treated with radiotherapy plus ipilimumab. This chain links TRBV7-2 with TRBJ2-1; 10 bases fit TRBD2. DNA of the CDR3: TGTGCCAGCAGCTCGGGACTAGCGCCCAACAATGAGCAGTTCTTC. The encoded protein is CASSSGLAPNNEQFF.